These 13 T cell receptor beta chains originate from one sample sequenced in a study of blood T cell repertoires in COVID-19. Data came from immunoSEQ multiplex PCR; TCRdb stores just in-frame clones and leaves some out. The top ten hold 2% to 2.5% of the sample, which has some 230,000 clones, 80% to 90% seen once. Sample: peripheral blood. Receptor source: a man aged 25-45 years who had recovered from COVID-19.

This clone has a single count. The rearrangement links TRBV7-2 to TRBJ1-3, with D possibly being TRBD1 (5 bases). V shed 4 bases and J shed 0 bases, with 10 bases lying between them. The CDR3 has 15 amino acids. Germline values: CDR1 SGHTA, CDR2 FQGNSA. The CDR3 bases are TGTGCCAGCAGCTCCCTAGGGGCCTCTGGAAACACCATATATTTT. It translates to CASSSLGASGNTIYF.

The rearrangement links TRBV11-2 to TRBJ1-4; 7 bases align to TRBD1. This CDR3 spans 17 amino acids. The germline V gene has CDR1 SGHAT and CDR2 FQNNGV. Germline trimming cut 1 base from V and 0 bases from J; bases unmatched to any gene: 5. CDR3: CASSLGYRGTTNEKLFF. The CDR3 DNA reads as TGTGCCAGCAGCTTAGGGTACAGGGGCACAACTAATGAAAAACTGTTTTTT. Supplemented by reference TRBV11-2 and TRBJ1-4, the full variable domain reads EAGVAQSPRYKIIEKRQSVAFWCNPISGHATLYWYQQILGQGPKLLIQFQNNGVVDDSQLPKDRFSAERLKGVDSTLKIQPAKLEDSAVYLCASSLGYRGTTNEKLFFGSGTQLSVL.

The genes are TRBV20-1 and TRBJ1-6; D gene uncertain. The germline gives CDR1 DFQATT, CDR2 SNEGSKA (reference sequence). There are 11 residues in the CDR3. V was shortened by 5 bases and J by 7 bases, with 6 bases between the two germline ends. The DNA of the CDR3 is TGCAGTGCTCTACGCAATTCACCCCTCCACTTT. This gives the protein CSALRNSPLHF.

The chain's CDR3 is CASSFSGGNNNEQFF. The CDR3 DNA follows: TGTGCCAGCAGTTTTAGCGGGGGGAATAACAATGAGCAGTTCTTC. The rearrangement uses TRBV7-9 and TRBJ2-1; TRBD2 matches at 10 bases. V lost 6 bases to trimming and J lost 5 bases; unmatched junction nucleotides: 7. This CDR3 comprises 15 residues. Germline CDR1 is SEHNR and CDR2 is FQNEAQ (reference sequence).

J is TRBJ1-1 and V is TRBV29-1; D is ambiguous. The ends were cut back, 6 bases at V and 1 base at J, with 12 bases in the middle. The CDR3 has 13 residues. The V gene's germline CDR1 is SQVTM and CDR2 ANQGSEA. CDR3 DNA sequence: TGCAGCGTAGCTTGGGGAGGGAACACTGAAGCTTTCTTT. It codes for CSVAWGGNTEAFF.

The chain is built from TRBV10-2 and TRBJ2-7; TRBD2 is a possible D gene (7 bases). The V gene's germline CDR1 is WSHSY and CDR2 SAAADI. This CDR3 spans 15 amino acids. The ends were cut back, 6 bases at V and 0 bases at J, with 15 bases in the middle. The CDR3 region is CASSPRGGNSYEQYF. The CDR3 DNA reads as TGCGCCAGCAGCCCAAGGGGGGGCAACTCCTACGAGCAGTACTTC.

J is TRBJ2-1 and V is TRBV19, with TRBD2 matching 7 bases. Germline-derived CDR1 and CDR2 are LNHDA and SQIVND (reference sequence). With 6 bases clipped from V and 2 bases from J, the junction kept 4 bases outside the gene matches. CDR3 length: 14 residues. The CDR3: CASSSGITYNEQFF. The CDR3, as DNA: TGTGCCAGTAGCAGCGGGATCACCTACAATGAGCAGTTCTTC.

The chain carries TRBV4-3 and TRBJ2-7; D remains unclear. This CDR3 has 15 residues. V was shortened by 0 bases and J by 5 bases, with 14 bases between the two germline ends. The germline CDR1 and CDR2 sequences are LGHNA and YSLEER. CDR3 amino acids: CASSQDLFPTDEQYF. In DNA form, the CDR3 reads TGCGCCAGCAGCCAAGATCTATTTCCTACCGACGAGCAGTACTTC.

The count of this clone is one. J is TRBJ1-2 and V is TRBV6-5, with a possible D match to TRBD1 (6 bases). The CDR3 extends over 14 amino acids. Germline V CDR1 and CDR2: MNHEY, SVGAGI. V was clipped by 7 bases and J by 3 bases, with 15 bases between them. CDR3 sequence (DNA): TGTGCCAGCAAAAAGGGGGGGTCCGACTATGGCTACACCTTC. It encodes CASKKGGSDYGYTF.

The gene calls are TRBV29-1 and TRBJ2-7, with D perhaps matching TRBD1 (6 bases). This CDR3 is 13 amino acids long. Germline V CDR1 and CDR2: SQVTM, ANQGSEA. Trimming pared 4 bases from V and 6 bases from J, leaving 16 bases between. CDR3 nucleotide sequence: TGCAGCGTTGGAACCAGGGGCAGTGGCGAGCAGTACTTC. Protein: CSVGTRGSGEQYF.

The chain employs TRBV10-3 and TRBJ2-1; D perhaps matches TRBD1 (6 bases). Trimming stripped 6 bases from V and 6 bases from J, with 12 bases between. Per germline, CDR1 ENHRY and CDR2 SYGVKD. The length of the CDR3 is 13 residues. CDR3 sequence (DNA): TGTGCCATCAGCTACAGGGAAAGCAATGAGCAGTTCTTC. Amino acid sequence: CAISYRESNEQFF.

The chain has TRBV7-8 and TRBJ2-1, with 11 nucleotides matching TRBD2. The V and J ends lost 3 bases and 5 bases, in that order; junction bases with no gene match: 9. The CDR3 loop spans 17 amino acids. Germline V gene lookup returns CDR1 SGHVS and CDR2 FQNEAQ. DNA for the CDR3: TGTGCCAGCAGCTTGAAACCGGGACTAGCGGTTGACAATGAGCAGTTCTTC. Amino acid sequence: CASSLKPGLAVDNEQFF.

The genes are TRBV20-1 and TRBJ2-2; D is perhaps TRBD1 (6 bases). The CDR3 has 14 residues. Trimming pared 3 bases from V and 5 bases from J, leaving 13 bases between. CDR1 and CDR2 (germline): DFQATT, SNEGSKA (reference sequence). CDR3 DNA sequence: TGCAGTGCTAGTCCCAGGGGTTTAACCGGGGAGCTGTTTTTT. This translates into CSASPRGLTGELFF.